This is a list of T cell receptor beta chains from one sample in a study of T cell repertoires in cytomegalovirus infection. No antigen is known for these receptors. TCRdb ran MiXCR on the reads and lists one entry per CDR3 protein. The sample holds about 920,000 distinct CDR3 sequences; 31% are singletons and the top ten take around 15%. This specimen was cultured CD8+ T cells from PBMCs, taken from culture after CMV antigen stimulation. These receptors came from a human donor in good health (CMV status not recorded). Some clones in this sample may be carry-over from other donors' samples. Both conserved end residues are part of each CDR3. A D gene is named only where the DNA matches it firmly. Size values are once, few and many counts, or a class for expanded clones, and some rows have none.

abundance	v_gene	d_gene	j_gene	CDR3nt	CDR3aa
NA	TRBV28	NA	TRBJ1-6	TGTGCCAGCAGGAACAGGGCCTATAATTCACCCCTCCACTTT	CASRNRAYNSPLHF
few	TRBV7-3	NA	TRBJ1-3	TGTGCCAGCAGCTTAACCTCTGGAAACACCATATATTTT	CASSLTSGNTIYF
many	TRBV7-2	NA	TRBJ2-1	TGTGCCAGCAGCCCCGAGGTGCGAGGGCCGGACCCGTCGGATGAGCAGTTCTTC	CASSPEVRGPDPSDEQFF
few	TRBV10-3	NA	TRBJ2-1	TGTGCCATCAGTGGGACCGGGACTCCGGAAAGTAATGAGCAGTTCTTC	CAISGTGTPESNEQFF
NA	TRBV5-1	NA	TRBJ1-2	TGCGCCAGCAGCTTGGCCGGCTTCGGGGTCGGGGGCTACACCTTC	CASSLAGFGVGGYTF
NA	TRBV7-9	NA	TRBJ1-4	TGTGCCAGCAGCCCGAGTGGGGACAAGGACGAAAAACTGTTTTTT	CASSPSGDKDEKLFF
few	TRBV7-6	NA	TRBJ1-4	TGTGCCAGCACTCGTCTTGCAACTAATGAAAAACTGTTTTTT	CASTRLATNEKLFF
NA	TRBV9	NA	TRBJ2-1	TGTGCCAGCAGCGTAGACGGCGGGGTGGCCTACAATGAGCAGTTCTTC	CASSVDGGVAYNEQFF
NA	TRBV6-1	TRBD1	TRBJ2-5	TGTGCCAGCAGCCGTACCGGGACAGCCCAAGAGACCCAGTACTTC	CASSRTGTAQETQYF
NA	TRBV9	NA	TRBJ1-2	TGTGCCAGCATGTCCCGGACTGCGGGCTACACCTTC	CASMSRTAGYTF
NA	TRBV10-3	NA	TRBJ2-7	TGTGCCATCAGTGGGCCGGAAGGGGCCGGATACGAGCAGTACTTC	CAISGPEGAGYEQYF
NA	TRBV6-5	NA	TRBJ1-2	TGTGCCAGCAGTACAGGGAACCGACCATTCTATGGCTACACCTTC	CASSTGNRPFYGYTF
NA	TRBV3-1	NA	TRBJ1-1	TGTGCCAGCAGCCAAGCGGGAGGGTTAGGCACTGAAGCTTTCTTT	CASSQAGGLGTEAFF
NA	TRBV5-1	TRBD2	TRBJ2-5	TGCGCCAGCAGCCCCTGGCTAGCGGGGGAGATGGAGACCCAGTACTTC	CASSPWLAGEMETQYF
NA	TRBV12-3/TRBV12-4	NA	TRBJ2-1	TGTGCCAGCAAGGGGGGGCCTGTCAATGAGCAGTTCTTC	CASKGGPVNEQFF
few	TRBV5-5	NA	TRBJ1-5	TGTGCCAGCAGCTTGTACCCCCCCTCTGGACCTAGCAATCAGCCCCAGCATTTT	CASSLYPPSGPSNQPQHF
few	TRBV6-2/TRBV6-3	NA	TRBJ2-1	TGTGCCAGCAGTTACGGGCGGCAGGGGCGGAACAATGAGCAGTTCTTC	CASSYGRQGRNNEQFF
many	TRBV7-6	NA	TRBJ2-6	TGTGCCAGCAGCTTAGCAGAGTCCGGGGCCAACGTCCTGACTTTC	CASSLAESGANVLTF
NA	TRBV9	TRBD2	TRBJ2-2	TGTGCCAGCGGTACTTCTGCGCGGGGGGGTAACACCGGGGAGCTGTTTTTT	CASGTSARGGNTGELFF
NA	TRBV4-3	NA	TRBJ2-1	TGCGCCAGCAGCCAGGGATGGGGGGAACCCTACAATGAGCAGTTCTTC	CASSQGWGEPYNEQFF